Following are 21 T cell receptor beta chains from one sample sequenced in a study of cytomegalovirus exposure and HLA in healthy donors (dated by TCRdb to the late 2010s). Libraries were built with the immunoSEQ multiplex PCR assay. A mixture of 60 forward primers for TCR Vbeta segments and 13 reverse primers for TCR Jbeta segments was used in the multiplex PCR. This is the immuneACCESS table as TCRdb keeps it, with only in-frame sequences that have V and J called. A part of the clones is gone; compared with another copy, unresolved V genes explain less than half, and the rest is unexplained. The table for this sample lists about 200,000 clones. The ten largest clones take up 0.7% to 0.8% of the sample. The specimen was PBMCs. The receptors here all came from a boy younger than 18 in good health and CMV-seronegative.

V and J are TRBV7-9 and TRBJ2-2, with 7 bases lining up with TRBD2. The germline gives CDR1 SEHNR, CDR2 FQNEAQ (reference sequence). With 6 bases clipped from V and 1 base from J, the junction kept 11 bases outside the gene matches. The CDR3 totals 17 residues. The CDR3 DNA reads as TGTGCCAGCAGTTCTCAGATTGGGGGGGTGAACACCGGGGAGCTGTTTTTT. This encodes CASSSQIGGVNTGELFF.

V usage is TRBV5-8 and J usage is TRBJ2-2; 7 nucleotides line up with TRBD1. The CDR3 runs to 15 residues. J was trimmed by 3 bases and V by 6 bases; bases with no gene match: 8. The V gene's germline CDR1 is SGHTS and CDR2 YDEGEE. The CDR3 protein is CASNPRDSHTGELFF. CDR3 sequence (DNA): TGTGCCAGCAACCCTCGGGACAGTCACACCGGGGAGCTGTTTTTT.

J is TRBJ1-5 and V is TRBV5-1, with D tentatively TRBD1 (6 bases). Germline values: CDR1 SGHRS, CDR2 YFSETQ. CDR3 length: 15 residues. V was shortened by 0 bases and J by 2 bases, with 9 bases between the two germline ends. This CDR3 reads CASSLVSGGNQPQHF. The CDR3 bases are TGCGCCAGCAGCTTGGTTTCAGGGGGCAATCAGCCCCAGCATTTT.

V and J are TRBV27 and TRBJ1-6, with D uncertain. The CDR3 is 13 residues long. V was pared by 7 bases and J by 7 bases, with 11 bases between. CDR1 is MNHEY and CDR2 is SMNVEV in the germline V gene (reference sequence). The CDR3 is CASMSPENSPLHF. The CDR3, as DNA: TGTGCCAGCATGTCCCCCGAGAATTCACCCCTCCACTTT.

CDR3 coding DNA: TGTGCCAGCAGCCCGGACAGCTTCAATCAGCCCCAGCATTTT. Its translation: CASSPDSFNQPQHF. This chain links TRBV2 with TRBJ1-5; D is possibly TRBD1 (6 bases). There are 14 residues in the CDR3. With 6 bases removed from V and 3 bases from J, the gap between germline ends came to 12 bases. Germline CDR1 is SNHLY and CDR2 is FYNNEI.

The rearrangement links TRBV29-1 to TRBJ2-1, with a tentative D call TRBD1 (6 bases). V lost 6 bases and J 7 bases, leaving 13 bases between the germline ends. The CDR3 has 12 residues. Germline CDR1 SQVTM, CDR2 ANQGSEA. CDR3: CSVPRDTNEQFF. The CDR3 DNA is TGCAGCGTCCCCCGGGACACAAATGAGCAGTTCTTC.

This chain joins TRBV2 and TRBJ1-5; a weak D match, TRBD1 (6 bases). The germline CDR1 and CDR2 sequences are SNHLY and FYNNEI. Trimming removed 7 bases from V and 7 bases from J, with 17 bases in between. This CDR3 spans 14 amino acids. The CDR3 here is CASTGEQGRQPQHF. For the CDR3, the DNA is TGTGCCAGCACCGGGGAACAGGGTAGGCAGCCCCAGCATTTT.

The chain employs TRBV5-1 and TRBJ2-2; tentative D call: TRBD2 (6 bases). Germline CDR1 is SGHRS and CDR2 is YFSETQ. The V gene lost 7 bases and the J gene lost 6 bases, with 16 bases spanning the gap. The CDR3 is made up of 14 amino acids. The CDR3 DNA reads as TGCGCCAGCGGTCGGGGGAGCGGAGCCGGGGAGCTGTTTTTT. The encoded protein is CASGRGSGAGELFF.

V and J are TRBV7-2 and TRBJ1-1; D gene unclear. This CDR3 has 14 amino acids. Germline CDR1 SGHTA, CDR2 FQGNSA. Trimming left V 5 bases short and J 1 base short, with 11 bases between. CDR3 loop: CASSLEPGNTEAFF. For the CDR3, the DNA is TGTGCCAGCAGCCTTGAACCGGGGAACACTGAAGCTTTCTTT. The whole variable domain, filled in from reference TRBV7-2 and TRBJ1-1, reads GAGVSQSPSNKVTEKGKDVELRCDPISGHTALYWYRQSLGQGLEFLIYFQGNSAPDKSGLPSDRFSAERTGGSVSTLTIQRTQQEDSAVYLCASSLEPGNTEAFFGQGTRLTVV.

The chain carries TRBV7-2 and TRBJ2-7, with 9 bases aligning to TRBD1. This CDR3 contains 14 residues. The V and J ends lost 5 bases and 7 bases, in that order; junction bases with no gene match: 9. Germline V gene sequence: CDR1 SGHTA, CDR2 FQGNSA. The DNA for the CDR3 is TGTGCCAGCAGCCTAATCCCGGACAGGGGAGAGCAGTACTTC. Its translation is CASSLIPDRGEQYF.

The rearrangement joins TRBV10-2 to TRBJ1-2, with D unresolved. CDR1 and CDR2 from the germline V gene are WSHSY and SAAADI. Trimming took 10 bases from V and 4 from J, leaving 25 bases between them. This CDR3 comprises 16 residues. CDR3 loop: CAKRERIPASPYGYTF. In DNA form, the CDR3 reads TGCGCCAAACGGGAGAGAATACCGGCCTCACCCTATGGCTACACCTTC.

The V gene is TRBV18, the J gene TRBJ2-5, with D hard to call. The CDR3 is 13 residues long. Trimming took off 3 bases at V and 2 bases at J, with 7 bases between the two ends. The germline V gene has CDR1 KGHSH and CDR2 LQKENI. The CDR3 DNA follows: TGTGCCAGCTCACCCTTTAATCAAGAGACCCAGTACTTC. Its translation: CASSPFNQETQYF. Full variable domain (remainder filled in from reference TRBV18 and TRBJ2-5): NAGVMQNPRHLVRRRGQEARLRCSPMKGHSHVYWYRQLPEEGLKFMVYLQKENIIDESGMPKERFSAEFPKEGPSILRIQQVVRGDSAAYFCASSPFNQETQYFGPGTRLLVL.

This rearrangement joins TRBV5-1 to TRBJ2-3; 9 bases match TRBD2. The germline gives CDR1 SGHRS, CDR2 YFSETQ. CDR3 size: 16 residues. J lost 2 bases, V lost 5 bases, and 9 bases had no gene match. As DNA, the CDR3 is TGCGCCAGCAGACCCCGGGCTAGCGGGGACACAGATACGCAGTATTTT. Translation gives CASRPRASGDTDTQYF.

The V gene is TRBV11-1, the J gene TRBJ2-5, with 7 bases aligning to TRBD1. Germline V gives CDR1 SGHAT, CDR2 FQDESV (reference sequence). This CDR3 region has 15 residues. Unmatched junction bases numbered 6, after V lost 4 bases and J lost 1 base. CDR3: CASSSRDSRQETQYF. Written as DNA, the CDR3 is TGTGCCAGCAGCTCCAGGGACAGTCGCCAAGAGACCCAGTACTTC.

The genes are TRBV19 and TRBJ2-7; the match to TRBD1 covers 12 bases. Trimming removed 5 bases from V and 3 bases from J; junction bases left unmatched: 5. In germline, CDR1 is LNHDA, CDR2 SQIVND (reference sequence). The CDR3 contains 15 residues. CDR3 DNA sequence: TGTGCCAGTAGTGCCGGGACAGGGGGCTTCTACGAGCAGTACTTC. It yields the protein CASSAGTGGFYEQYF.

This chain links TRBV4-1 with TRBJ1-5, with D perhaps TRBD1 (6 bases). The germline V gene encodes CDR1 MGHRA and CDR2 YSYEKL. V was trimmed by 3 bases and J by 2 bases, leaving 14 bases between them. This CDR3 contains 16 residues. The CDR3 DNA follows: TGCGCCAGCAGCCAGGGTGCGTCAGGGGGCAATCAGCCCCAGCATTTT. Its translation is CASSQGASGGNQPQHF.

The rearrangement links TRBV2 to TRBJ2-7; 8 bases are shared with TRBD2. The V gene end was trimmed by 0 bases and the J gene end by 0 bases; junction bases not matched to a gene: 7. The CDR3 has 17 amino acids. The V gene's germline CDR1 is SNHLY and CDR2 FYNNEI. CDR3 residues: CASSEARSGGSSYEQYF. The CDR3, as DNA: TGTGCCAGCAGTGAAGCGAGGAGCGGGGGTAGCTCCTACGAGCAGTACTTC.

The chain uses TRBV6-4 and TRBJ2-2, with 8 bases identical to TRBD1. The ends lost 6 bases at V and 5 bases at J; junction bases unmatched: 5. The CDR3 covers 14 residues. Per germline, CDR1 MRHNA and CDR2 SNTAGT. The CDR3 sequence is CASRATGETGELFF. The CDR3 DNA follows: TGTGCCAGCAGAGCGACAGGGGAAACCGGGGAGCTGTTTTTT.

V and J are TRBV5-1 and TRBJ2-7; 8 bases map to TRBD2. This CDR3 is 13 amino acids long. The junction had 4 bases not matched to a gene; V was cut back by 4 bases and J by 4 bases. CDR1 is SGHRS, CDR2 YFSETQ, per germline. CDR3 amino acids: CASSTSGGYEQYF. CDR3 nucleotide sequence: TGCGCCAGCAGCACAAGCGGGGGTTACGAGCAGTACTTC.

The J gene is TRBJ1-1, the V gene TRBV5-6; D unresolved. There are 13 residues in the CDR3. Germline V gene sequence: CDR1 SGHDT, CDR2 YYEEEE. V was clipped by 3 bases and J by 1 base, with 7 bases between them. CDR3 DNA: TGTGCCAGCAGCTGGAGTGAGAACACTGAAGCTTTCTTT. Translated: CASSWSENTEAFF.

The rearrangement joins TRBV9 to TRBJ1-3, with 9 bases lining up with TRBD1. The trim removed 5 bases at V and 0 bases at J, leaving 9 bases unmatched. CDR3 size: 17 residues. CDR1 is SGDLS and CDR2 is YYNGEE in the germline V gene. The CDR3 here is CASSTGTGSPSGNTIYF. As DNA, the CDR3 is TGTGCCAGCAGTACCGGGACAGGGAGTCCCTCTGGAAACACCATATATTTT.